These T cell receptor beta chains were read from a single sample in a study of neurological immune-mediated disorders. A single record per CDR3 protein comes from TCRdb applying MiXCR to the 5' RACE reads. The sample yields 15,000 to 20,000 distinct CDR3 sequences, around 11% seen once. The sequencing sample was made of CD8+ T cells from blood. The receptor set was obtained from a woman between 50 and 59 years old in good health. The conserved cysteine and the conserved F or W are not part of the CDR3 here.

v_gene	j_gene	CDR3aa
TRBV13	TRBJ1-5	ASSQRGSNQPQH
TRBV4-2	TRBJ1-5	ASSQDQGQPQH
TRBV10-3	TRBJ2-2	ATAGGELF
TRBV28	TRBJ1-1	ASYKFGIGNTEAF
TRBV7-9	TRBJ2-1	ASSLRGEGQF
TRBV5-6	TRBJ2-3	ASSFGSSGADTQY
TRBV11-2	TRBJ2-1	ASSYSGTGVSEQF
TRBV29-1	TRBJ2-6	SVELVGGANVLT
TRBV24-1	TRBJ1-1	ATSDLTDEAF
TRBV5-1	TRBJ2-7	ASSLAGQGAYEQY
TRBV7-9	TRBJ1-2	ASNEPTPNYGYT
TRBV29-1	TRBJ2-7	SVERDKTYEQY
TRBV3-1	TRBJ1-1	ASSQEGAAGTEAF
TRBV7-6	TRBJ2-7	ASSSGTSGGPGQY
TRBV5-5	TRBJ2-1	ASSLETDRDPDTQF
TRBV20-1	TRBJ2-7	SALTWIAQGWEQY
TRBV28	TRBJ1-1	ASTWTSNTEAF
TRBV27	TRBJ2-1	ASSFPGANEQF
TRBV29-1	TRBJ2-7	SVETPRSSYEQY
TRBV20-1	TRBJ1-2	SASHPRQGVSGYT
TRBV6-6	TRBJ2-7	ASSSPGQGGNEQY
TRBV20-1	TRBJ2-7	SARGLRGTYEQY
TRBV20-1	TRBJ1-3	SAKQGESGNTIY
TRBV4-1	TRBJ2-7	ASSLRQGTYEQY
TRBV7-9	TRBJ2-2	ASSLAGAPYTGELF